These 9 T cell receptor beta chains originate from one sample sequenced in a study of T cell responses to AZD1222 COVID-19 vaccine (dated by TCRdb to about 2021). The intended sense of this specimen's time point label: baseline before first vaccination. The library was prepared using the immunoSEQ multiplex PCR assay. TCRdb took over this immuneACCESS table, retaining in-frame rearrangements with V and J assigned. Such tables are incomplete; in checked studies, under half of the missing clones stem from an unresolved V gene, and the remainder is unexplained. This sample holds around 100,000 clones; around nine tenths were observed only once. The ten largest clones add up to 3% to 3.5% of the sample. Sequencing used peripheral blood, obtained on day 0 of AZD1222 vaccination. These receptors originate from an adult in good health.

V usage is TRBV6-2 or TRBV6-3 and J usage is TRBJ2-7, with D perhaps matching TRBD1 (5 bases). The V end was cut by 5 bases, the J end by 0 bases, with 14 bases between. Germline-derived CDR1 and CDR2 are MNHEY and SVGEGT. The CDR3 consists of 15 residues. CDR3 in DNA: TGTGCCAGCAGTCCCGGAAAGGGGATCTCCTACGAGCAGTACTTC. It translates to CASSPGKGISYEQYF.

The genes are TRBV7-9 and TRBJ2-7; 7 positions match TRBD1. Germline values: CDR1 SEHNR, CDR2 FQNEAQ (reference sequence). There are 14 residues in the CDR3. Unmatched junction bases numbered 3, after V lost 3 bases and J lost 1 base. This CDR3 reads CASSFDRESYEQYF. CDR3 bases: TGTGCCAGCAGCTTCGACAGGGAATCCTACGAGCAGTACTTC.

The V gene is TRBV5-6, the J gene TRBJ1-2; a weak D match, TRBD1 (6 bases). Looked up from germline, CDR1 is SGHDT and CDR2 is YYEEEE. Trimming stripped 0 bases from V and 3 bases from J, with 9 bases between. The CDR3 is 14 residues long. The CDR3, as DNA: TGTGCCAGCAGCTTGGGACAGGTTTACTATGGCTACACCTTC. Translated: CASSLGQVYYGYTF.

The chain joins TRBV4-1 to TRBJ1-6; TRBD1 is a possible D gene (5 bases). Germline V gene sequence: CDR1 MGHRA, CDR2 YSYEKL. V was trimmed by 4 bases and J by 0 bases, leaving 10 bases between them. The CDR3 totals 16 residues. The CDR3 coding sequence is TGCGCCAGCAGCCGAGGGGAGAGCTCCTATAATTCACCCCTCCACTTT. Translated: CASSRGESSYNSPLHF.

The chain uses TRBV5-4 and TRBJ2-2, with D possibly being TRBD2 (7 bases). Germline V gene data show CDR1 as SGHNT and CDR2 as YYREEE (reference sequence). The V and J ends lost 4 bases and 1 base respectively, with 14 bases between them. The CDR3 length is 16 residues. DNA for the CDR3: TGTGCCAGCAGCAGGGGGGGACAATTGAACACCGGGGAGCTGTTTTTT. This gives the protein CASSRGGQLNTGELFF. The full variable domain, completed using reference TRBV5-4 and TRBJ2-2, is ETGVTQSPTHLIKTRGQQVTLRCSSQSGHNTVSWYQQALGQGPQFIFQYYREEENGRGNFPPRFSGLQFPNYSSELNVNALELDDSALYLCASSRGGQLNTGELFFGEGSRLTVL.

CDR3 loop: CASSVGGDYGYTF. The CDR3 DNA is TGTGCCAGCAGCGTAGGAGGGGACTATGGCTACACCTTC. The chain joins TRBV9 to TRBJ1-2; D perhaps matches TRBD1 (5 bases). The germline gives CDR1 SGDLS, CDR2 YYNGEE. Between the trimmed V and J ends, which lost 0 bases and 3 bases, there was a span of 6 bases. CDR3 length equals 13 residues.

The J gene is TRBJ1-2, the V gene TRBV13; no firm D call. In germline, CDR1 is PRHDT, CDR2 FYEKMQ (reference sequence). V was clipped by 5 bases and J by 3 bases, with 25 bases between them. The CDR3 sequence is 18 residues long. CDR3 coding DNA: TGTGCCAGCAGCCGAAAGGCGATGCAGGCCTTCGGCGACTATGGCTACACCTTC. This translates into CASSRKAMQAFGDYGYTF.

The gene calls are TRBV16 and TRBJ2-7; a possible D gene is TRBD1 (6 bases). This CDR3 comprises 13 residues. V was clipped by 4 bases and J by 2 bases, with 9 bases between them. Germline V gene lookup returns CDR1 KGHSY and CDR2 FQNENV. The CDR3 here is CASSPNRAYEQYF. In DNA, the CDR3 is TGTGCCAGCAGCCCTAACAGGGCCTACGAGCAGTACTTC. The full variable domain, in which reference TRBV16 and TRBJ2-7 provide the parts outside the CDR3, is GEEVAQTPKHLVRGEGQKAKLYCAPIKGHSYVFWYQQVLKNEFKFLISFQNENVFDETGMPKERFSAKCLPNSPCSLEIQATKLEDSAVYFCASSPNRAYEQYFGPGTRLTVT.

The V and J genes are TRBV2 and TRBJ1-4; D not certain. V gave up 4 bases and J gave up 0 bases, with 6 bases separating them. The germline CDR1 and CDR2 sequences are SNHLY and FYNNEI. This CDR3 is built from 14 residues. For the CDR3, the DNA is TGTGCCAGCAGTGCACAGCCAACTAATGAAAAACTGTTTTTT. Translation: CASSAQPTNEKLFF.